Listed below are T cell receptor beta chains from one sample, sequenced in a study of sequential checkpoint blockade in melanoma. Assay used: immunoSEQ multiplex PCR; TCRdb lists only in-frame clones, some missing. The sample has roughly 20,000 clones; around 83% are singletons. The material was CD8+ T cells sorted from blood (inferred from file names), obtained from a patient given nivolumab and ipilimumab in sequence. These receptors all stem from a human donor with melanoma. The CDR3 runs from the conserved cysteine through the conserved F or W. A D gene is named only where the DNA matches it firmly. The size field is filled for only some rows; it gives once, few, many or a size class.

size: -
J: TRBJ2-7
V: TRBV27
D: -
CDR3: CASSWASSSYEQYF
DNA: TGTGCCAGCAGTTGGGCTAGCAGCTCCTACGAGCAGTACTTC

size: -
J: TRBJ2-1
V: TRBV5-1
D: TRBD2
CDR3: CASSLGLAGAGEQFF
DNA: TGCGCCAGCAGCTTGGGACTAGCGGGGGCTGGGGAGCAGTTCTTC

size: -
J: TRBJ2-3
V: TRBV7-9
D: TRBD1
CDR3: CASSFPQGAGTDTQYF
DNA: TGTGCCAGCAGCTTCCCTCAGGGGGCAGGTACAGATACGCAGTATTTT

size: -
J: TRBJ2-3
V: TRBV4-1
D: -
CDR3: CASSQTSVTDTQYF
DNA: TGCGCCAGCAGCCAAACAAGCGTCACAGATACGCAGTATTTT

size: -
J: TRBJ1-5
V: TRBV5-7
D: -
CDR3: CASSLAQATNTSGNQPQHF
DNA: TGTGCCAGCAGCTTGGCGCAGGCCACTAACACTAGCGGCAATCAGCCCCAGCATTTT

size: once
J: TRBJ2-4
V: TRBV10-1
D: TRBD1
CDR3: CASNKQGKTGIQYF
DNA: TGCGCCAGCAACAAACAGGGGAAGACGGGCATTCAGTACTTC

size: -
J: TRBJ1-1
V: TRBV29-1
D: -
CDR3: CSALDMNTEAFF
DNA: TGCAGCGCCCTGGACATGAACACTGAAGCTTTCTTT

size: -
J: TRBJ1-1
V: TRBV28
D: -
CDR3: CASSYFMNTEAFF
DNA: TGTGCCAGCAGTTATTTTATGAACACTGAAGCTTTCTTT

size: -
J: TRBJ1-4
V: TRBV5-6
D: -
CDR3: CASSLGGRDLIF
DNA: TGTGCCAGCAGCTTGGGGGGTCGGGATTTAATTTTT

size: -
J: TRBJ2-7
V: TRBV9
D: -
CDR3: CASSVEDRTDYEQYF
DNA: TGTGCCAGCAGCGTGGAAGACAGGACCGATTACGAGCAGTACTTC

size: -
J: TRBJ2-1
V: TRBV7-2
D: TRBD2
CDR3: CASSLGAGAEQFF
DNA: TGTGCCAGCAGCTTAGGAGCGGGGGCTGAGCAGTTCTTC

size: -
J: TRBJ1-2
V: TRBV29-1
D: -
CDR3: CSVVSGYGYTF
DNA: TGCAGCGTTGTCTCGGGGTACGGCTACACCTTC

size: -
J: TRBJ1-1
V: TRBV27
D: TRBD1
CDR3: CASSLAQGRQAFF
DNA: TGTGCCAGCAGTTTAGCACAGGGGCGTCAAGCTTTCTTT

size: -
J: TRBJ1-1
V: TRBV19
D: -
CDR3: CASSIGHQNTEAFF
DNA: TGTGCCAGTAGTATCGGACACCAGAACACTGAAGCTTTCTTT

size: -
J: TRBJ1-4
V: TRBV7-8
D: -
CDR3: CASSLLGPLGTNEKLFF
DNA: TGTGCCAGCAGCCTTCTGGGGCCTCTGGGAACTAATGAAAAACTGTTTTTT

size: -
J: TRBJ2-7
V: TRBV5-4
D: -
CDR3: CASSRHITGKLSYEQYF
DNA: TGTGCCAGCAGCCGACATATAACAGGGAAGCTGTCCTACGAGCAGTACTTC

size: -
J: TRBJ2-7
V: TRBV5-1
D: TRBD1
CDR3: CASSFRTGGSYEQYF
DNA: TGCGCCAGCAGCTTTAGGACAGGGGGGTCCTACGAGCAGTACTTC